This T cell receptor beta chain was captured by sequencing in a study of blood T cell repertoires in COVID-19. Turning to the study itself: Samples taken during acute and convalescent COVID-19 were collected in the United States, Italy and Spain.

Study members were between about 18 and 100 years old and lived in approximately 25 US regions. Recovered status in Cohort 3 required two negative PCRs, clearance, or symptom resolution. Trimming shortened V by 3 bases and J by 4 bases, and 9 bases separated the two germline ends. The CDR3 loop spans 13 amino acids. CDR1 SGHVS and CDR2 FQNEAQ come from the germline V gene. Per the study methods: Counts of nucleated cells, estimated from reference gene primer amplification, were obtained. Assay: immunoSEQ multiplex PCR; the TCRdb copy retains only in-frame clones and omits some. V and J calls and clone size are those listed in that table; D and trimming were worked out from the DNA. This table has roughly 330,000 clones, about 90% appearing once.

This sequence originates from a woman in her thirties who had recovered from COVID-19. The V and J genes are TRBV7-8 and TRBJ1-1; D may be TRBD1 (6 bases). The sample comprised PBMCs or T cells enriched from blood (not recorded which). The CDR3 DNA is TGTGCCAGCAGCTTGGGGGCAGGCACTGAAGCTTTCTTT. This gives the protein CASSLGAGTEAFF.